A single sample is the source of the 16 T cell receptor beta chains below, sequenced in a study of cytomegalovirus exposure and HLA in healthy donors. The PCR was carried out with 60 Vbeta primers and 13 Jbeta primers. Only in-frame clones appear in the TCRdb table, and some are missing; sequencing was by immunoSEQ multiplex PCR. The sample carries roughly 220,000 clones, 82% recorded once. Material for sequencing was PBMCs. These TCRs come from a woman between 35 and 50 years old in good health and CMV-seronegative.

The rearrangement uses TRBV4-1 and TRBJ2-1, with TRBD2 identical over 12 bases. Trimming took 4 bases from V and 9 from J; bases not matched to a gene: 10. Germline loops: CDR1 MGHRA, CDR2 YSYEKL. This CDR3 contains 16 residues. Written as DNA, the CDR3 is TGCGCCAGCAGCCGAGAACTAGCGGGAGGCGGGGGTGAGCAGTTCTTC. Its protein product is CASSRELAGGGGEQFF.

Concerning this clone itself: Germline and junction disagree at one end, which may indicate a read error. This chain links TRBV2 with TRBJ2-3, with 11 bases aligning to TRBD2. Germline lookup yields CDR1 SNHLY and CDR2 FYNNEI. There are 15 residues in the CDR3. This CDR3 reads CASSETSGTTGTQYF. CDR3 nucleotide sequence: TGTGCCAGCAGTGAGACTAGCGGGACCACAGGTACGCAGTATTTT.

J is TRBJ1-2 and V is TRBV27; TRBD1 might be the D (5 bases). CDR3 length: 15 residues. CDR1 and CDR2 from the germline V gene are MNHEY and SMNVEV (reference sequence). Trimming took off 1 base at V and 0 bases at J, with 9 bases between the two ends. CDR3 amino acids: CASSLYWGANYGYTF. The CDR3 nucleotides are TGTGCCAGCAGTTTATATTGGGGGGCTAACTATGGCTACACCTTC.

The CDR3 DNA reads TGCGCCAGCAGTTGGACTAGACCGGCCACAGATACGCAGTATTTT. Residues: CASSWTRPATDTQYF. The V call is TRBV5-1, the J call TRBJ2-3; 7 positions agree with TRBD2. CDR1 SGHRS and CDR2 YFSETQ come from the germline V gene. This CDR3 comprises 15 residues. The ends lost 5 bases at V and 2 bases at J; junction bases unmatched: 8.

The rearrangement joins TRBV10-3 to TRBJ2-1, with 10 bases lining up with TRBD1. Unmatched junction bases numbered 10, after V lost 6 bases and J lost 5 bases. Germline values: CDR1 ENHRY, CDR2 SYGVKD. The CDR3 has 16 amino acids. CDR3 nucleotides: TGTGCCATCAGCGGGGTCGACAGGGGGCCCCACAATGAGCAGTTCTTC. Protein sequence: CAISGVDRGPHNEQFF.

CDR3 DNA sequence: TGCAGCGTTGACCCTCTGGGACAGGGCTCCTACAATGAGCAGTTCTTC. This sequence encodes CSVDPLGQGSYNEQFF. The chain is built from TRBV29-1 and TRBJ2-1, with 9 positions matching TRBD1. The CDR3 runs to 16 residues. The junction had 6 bases not matched to a gene; V was cut back by 3 bases and J by 0 bases. CDR1 SQVTM and CDR2 ANQGSEA come from the germline V gene.

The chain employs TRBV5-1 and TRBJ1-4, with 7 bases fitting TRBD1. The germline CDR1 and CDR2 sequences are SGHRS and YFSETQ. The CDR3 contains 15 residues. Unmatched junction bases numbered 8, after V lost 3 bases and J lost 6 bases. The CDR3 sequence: CASSSSGGVYEKLFF. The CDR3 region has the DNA TGCGCCAGCAGCTCCTCAGGGGGAGTGTATGAAAAACTGTTTTTT.

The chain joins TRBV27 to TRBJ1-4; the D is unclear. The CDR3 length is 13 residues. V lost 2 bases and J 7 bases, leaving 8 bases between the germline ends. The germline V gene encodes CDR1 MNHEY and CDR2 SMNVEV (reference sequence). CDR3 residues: CASSLLLAEKLFF. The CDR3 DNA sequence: TGTGCCAGCAGTTTACTGTTGGCTGAAAAACTGTTTTTT.

CDR3 sequence (DNA): TGTGCCACCCATCCGGGACAATGGAACTACGAGCAGTACTTC. As protein: CATHPGQWNYEQYF. The V and J genes are TRBV6-5 and TRBJ2-7, with a possible D match to TRBD1 (6 bases). CDR3 size: 14 residues. CDR1 is MNHEY, CDR2 SVGAGI, per germline. V lost 10 bases, J lost 3 bases, and 19 bases lay in between.

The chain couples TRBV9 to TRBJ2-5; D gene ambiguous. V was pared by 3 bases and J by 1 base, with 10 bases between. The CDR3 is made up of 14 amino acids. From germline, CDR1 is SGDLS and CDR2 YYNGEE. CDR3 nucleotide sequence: TGTGCCAGCAGCGCGCCAGAGGCCCAAGAGACCCAGTACTTC. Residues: CASSAPEAQETQYF.

CDR3 sequence reads: CASSQLLGAQGTGELFF. The CDR3 DNA reads TGCGCCAGCAGTCAACTGCTGGGGGCGCAGGGCACCGGGGAGCTGTTTTTT. The chain combines TRBV23-1 with TRBJ2-2, with TRBD1 as a possible D gene (6 bases). TRBV23-1 is an ORF; its function is uncertain. Trimming left V 2 bases short and J 4 bases short, with 17 bases between. The CDR3 is 17 amino acids.

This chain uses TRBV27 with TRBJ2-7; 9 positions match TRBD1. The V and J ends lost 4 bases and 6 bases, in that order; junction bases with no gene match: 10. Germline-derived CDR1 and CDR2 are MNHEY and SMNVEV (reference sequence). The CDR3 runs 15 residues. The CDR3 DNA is TGTGCCAGCAGTTCACGTGGACAGGGGTTGGGCGAGCAGTACTTC. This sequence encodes CASSSRGQGLGEQYF.

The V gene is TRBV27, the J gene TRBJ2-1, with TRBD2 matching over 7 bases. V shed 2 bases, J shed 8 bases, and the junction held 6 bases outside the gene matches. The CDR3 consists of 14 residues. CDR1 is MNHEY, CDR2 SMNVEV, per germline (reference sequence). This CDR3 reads CASSLLAASDEQFF. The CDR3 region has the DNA TGTGCCAGCAGTTTACTAGCGGCGTCGGATGAGCAGTTCTTC.

The DNA of the CDR3 is TGTGCCAGCAGCCCGGGACTAGCGGGAGCTAACTCCTACAATGAGCAGTTCTTC. It specifies CASSPGLAGANSYNEQFF. The J gene is TRBJ2-1, the V gene TRBV28; 14 nucleotides agree with TRBD2. The CDR3 extends over 18 amino acids. With 6 bases clipped from V and 0 bases from J, the junction kept 7 bases outside the gene matches. From germline, CDR1 is MDHEN and CDR2 SYDVKM.

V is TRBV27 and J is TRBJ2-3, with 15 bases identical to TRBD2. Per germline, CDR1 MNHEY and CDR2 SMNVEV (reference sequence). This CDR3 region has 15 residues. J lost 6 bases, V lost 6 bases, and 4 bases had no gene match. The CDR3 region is CASSLGLAGGDTQYF. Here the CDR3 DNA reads TGTGCCAGCAGCTTAGGACTAGCGGGAGGGGATACGCAGTATTTT.

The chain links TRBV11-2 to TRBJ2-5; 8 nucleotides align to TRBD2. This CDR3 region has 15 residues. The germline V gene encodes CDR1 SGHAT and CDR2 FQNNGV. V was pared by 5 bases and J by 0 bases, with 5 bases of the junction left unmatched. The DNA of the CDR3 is TGTGCCAGCAGCCGGGAGGGCCGGTACCAAGAGACCCAGTACTTC. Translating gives CASSREGRYQETQYF. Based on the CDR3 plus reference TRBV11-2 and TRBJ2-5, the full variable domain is EAGVAQSPRYKIIEKRQSVAFWCNPISGHATLYWYQQILGQGPKLLIQFQNNGVVDDSQLPKDRFSAERLKGVDSTLKIQPAKLEDSAVYLCASSREGRYQETQYFGPGTRLLVL.